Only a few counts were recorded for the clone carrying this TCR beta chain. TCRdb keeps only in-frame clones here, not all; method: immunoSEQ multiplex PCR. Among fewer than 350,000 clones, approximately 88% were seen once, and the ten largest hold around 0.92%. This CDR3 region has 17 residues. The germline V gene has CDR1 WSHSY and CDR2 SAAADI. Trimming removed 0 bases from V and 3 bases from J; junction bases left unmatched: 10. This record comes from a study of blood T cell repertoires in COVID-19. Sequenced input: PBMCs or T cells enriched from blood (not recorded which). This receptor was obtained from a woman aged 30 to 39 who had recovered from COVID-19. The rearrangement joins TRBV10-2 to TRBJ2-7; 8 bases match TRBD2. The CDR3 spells CASSESKRGLVRYEQYF. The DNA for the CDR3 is TGCGCCAGCAGTGAGTCGAAGAGGGGACTAGTTCGCTACGAGCAGTACTTC.